The clone carrying this T cell receptor beta chain has only one observation. V was trimmed by 3 bases and J by 2 bases, leaving 19 bases between them. The CDR3 is made up of 17 amino acids. CDR1 and CDR2 from the germline V gene are KGHDR and SFDVKD. The source of the sample is a study of control samples from healthy donors and cancer patients. Repertoires were generated with immunoSEQ multiplex PCR, while TCRdb's copy carries only in-frame clones and drops some. This table holds 90,000 to 110,000 clones, around 82% found once. The chain combines TRBV24-1 with TRBJ2-7, with D maybe TRBD2 (6 bases). The origin of this receptor is a woman between 45 and 65 years old in good health. Sequencing was performed on blood. The DNA of the CDR3 is TGTGCCACCAGTGATACCCCCGGTGTCGGGGGTACCTACGAGCAGTACTTC. This sequence encodes CATSDTPGVGGTYEQYF.